These 27 T cell receptor beta chains were sequenced from one sample in a study of blood T cell repertoires in COVID-19. Using immunoSEQ multiplex PCR, the repertoire was profiled, and TCRdb retains in-frame clones only, with some absent. The sample lists nearly 250,000 clones; approximately 86% were seen once. The specimen sequenced was peripheral blood. Receptors originate from a woman between 55 and 75 years old who had recovered from COVID-19.

V usage is TRBV3-1 (or the pseudogene TRBV3-2) and J usage is TRBJ1-1; unclear D gene. The V gene lost 4 bases and the J gene lost 2 bases, with 14 bases spanning the gap. This CDR3 is 15 amino acids long. CDR1 is LGHDT and CDR2 is YNNKEL in the germline V gene (reference sequence). The CDR3 DNA sequence: TGTGCCAGCAGCCCAAACCCTACTCGAAACACTGAAGCTTTCTTT. Amino acid sequence: CASSPNPTRNTEAFF.

This clone has only a few counts. The V call is TRBV9, the J call TRBJ2-7, with 7 bases matching TRBD1. The CDR3 runs 12 residues. The V segment lost 3 bases and the J segment 6 bases; nucleotides outside the gene matches: 3. The germline CDR1 and CDR2 sequences are SGDLS and YYNGEE. The CDR3 DNA reads as TGTGCCAGCAGCGAGACAGGGTTCGAGCAGTACTTC. Translated: CASSETGFEQYF.

The chain employs TRBV7-6 and TRBJ1-6; D is unclear. V lost 1 base to trimming and J lost 11 bases, with 15 bases between them. The CDR3 length is 15 residues. Germline V CDR1 and CDR2: SGHVS, FNYEAQ. DNA of the CDR3: TGTGCCAGCAGCTTAGGTCTCAGTGCCTTGACACCCCTCCACTTT. This codes for CASSLGLSALTPLHF.

The sample holds a few counts of this clone. The chain carries TRBV28 and TRBJ1-5; no reliable D call. From germline, CDR1 is MDHEN and CDR2 SYDVKM. The CDR3 is made up of 11 amino acids. V lost 5 bases, J lost 10 bases, and 9 bases lay in between. The CDR3: CASSPGRPQHF. The DNA of the CDR3 is TGTGCCAGCAGTCCAGGAAGACCCCAGCATTTT. Full variable domain (rest looked up from reference TRBV28 and TRBJ1-5): DVKVTQSSRYLVKRTGEKVFLECVQDMDHENMFWYRQDPGLGLRLIYFSYDVKMKEKGDIPEGYSVSREKKERFSLILESASTNQTSMYLCASSPGRPQHFGDGTRLSIL.

The gene calls are TRBV6-2 or TRBV6-3 and TRBJ2-2; 8 bases line up with TRBD2. The trim removed 0 bases at V and 6 bases at J, leaving 6 bases unmatched. The CDR3 runs to 16 residues. Germline CDR1 MNHEY, CDR2 SVGEGT. The DNA for the CDR3 is TGTGCCAGCAGTTACTCGACGGGGGGGTTAGCCGGGGAGCTGTTTTTT. Encoded protein: CASSYSTGGLAGELFF.

The V gene is TRBV19, the J gene TRBJ1-2; a possible D gene is TRBD1 (5 bases). Trimming took off 0 bases at V and 4 bases at J, with 9 bases between the two ends. Per germline, CDR1 LNHDA and CDR2 SQIVND (reference sequence). CDR3 length: 14 residues. CDR3 sequence: CASSIDVTVYGYTF. The CDR3 nucleotides are TGTGCCAGTAGTATAGATGTGACAGTCTATGGCTACACCTTC. The entire variable domain, with the rest obtained from reference TRBV19 and TRBJ1-2, is as follows: DGGITQSPKYLFRKEGQNVTLSCEQNLNHDAMYWYRQDPGQGLRLIYYSQIVNDFQKGDIAEGYSVSREKKESFPLTVTSAQKNPTAFYLCASSIDVTVYGYTFGSGTRLTVV.

This clone was seen more than once but under ten times. CDR3 coding DNA: TGTGCCAGCAGCGCTTCCGGGAATGAGCAGTTCTTC. Its protein product is CASSASGNEQFF. The gene calls are TRBV9 and TRBJ2-1; the D is unclear. This CDR3 is 12 amino acids long. Germline CDR1 SGDLS, CDR2 YYNGEE. V was clipped by 3 bases and J by 7 bases, with 8 bases between them.

This clone was seen once. J is TRBJ2-1 and V is TRBV4-3; the match to TRBD1 covers 10 bases. The CDR3 contains 15 residues. Trimming cost V 3 bases and J 3 bases; bases outside gene matches: 2. Germline V gene sequence: CDR1 LGHNA, CDR2 YSLEER. The CDR3 nucleotides are TGCGCCAGCAGCCAGGGACAGGGGCGCTACAATGAGCAGTTCTTC. Translation gives CASSQGQGRYNEQFF.

This chain links TRBV6-5 with TRBJ2-3; 8 bases map to TRBD2. The CDR3 has 15 residues. Per the germline V gene, CDR1 is MNHEY and CDR2 is SVGAGI. J lost 2 bases, V lost 6 bases, and 7 bases had no gene match. CDR3 protein: CASRAGRGDTDTQYF. CDR3 sequence (DNA): TGTGCCAGCAGGGCCGGGCGGGGGGACACAGATACGCAGTATTTT.

This chain uses TRBV19 with TRBJ2-5; 9 bases are a match to TRBD1. V was pared by 4 bases and J by 4 bases, with 4 bases of the junction left unmatched. CDR3 size: 14 residues. CDR1 and CDR2 from the germline V gene are LNHDA and SQIVND (reference sequence). This CDR3 is CASSTLDRGETQYF. CDR3 nucleotides: TGTGCCAGTAGTACCCTGGACAGGGGAGAGACCCAGTACTTC.

V usage is TRBV7-2 and J usage is TRBJ2-3; 8 nucleotides line up with TRBD2. V dropped 0 bases and J dropped 0; count of bases not matched to a gene: 2. This CDR3 has 16 amino acids. Germline CDR1 SGHTA, CDR2 FQGNSA. The CDR3 nucleotides read TGTGCCAGCAGCTTAGCTAGCGGGGCCAGCACAGATACGCAGTATTTT. Protein product: CASSLASGASTDTQYF.

The chain carries TRBV5-1 and TRBJ1-2, with 7 bases fitting TRBD1. This CDR3 has 15 residues. Germline values: CDR1 SGHRS, CDR2 YFSETQ. Trimming cost V 0 bases and J 6 bases; bases outside gene matches: 8. DNA for the CDR3: TGCGCCAGCAGCTTGGTTGGCCAGGGGGTTGATGGCTACACCTTC. Its translation is CASSLVGQGVDGYTF. Full variable domain (missing parts from reference TRBV5-1 and TRBJ1-2): KAGVTQTPRYLIKTRGQQVTLSCSPISGHRSVSWYQQTPGQGLQFLFEYFSETQRNKGNFPGRFSGRQFSNSRSEMNVSTLELGDSALYLCASSLVGQGVDGYTFGSGTRLTVV.

The J gene is TRBJ2-6, the V gene TRBV11-2; a possible D gene is TRBD2 (6 bases). The CDR3 runs 16 residues. Per germline, CDR1 SGHAT and CDR2 FQNNGV. The V gene lost 6 bases and the J gene lost 2 bases, with 14 bases spanning the gap. CDR3 nucleotide sequence: TGTGCCAGCAGAACAGATGGAGGGACTGGGGCCAACGTCCTGACTTTC. Protein sequence: CASRTDGGTGANVLTF.

V is TRBV25-1 and J is TRBJ1-2; D possibly corresponds to TRBD1 (6 bases). CDR1 and CDR2 from the germline V gene are MGHDK and SYGVNS. V dropped 5 bases and J dropped 1 base, with 14 bases sitting between them. The CDR3 is 15 amino acids. The CDR3 sequence: CASSSGGHSNYGYTF. As DNA, the CDR3 is TGTGCCAGCAGTTCGGGGGGCCATAGTAACTATGGCTACACCTTC.

The chain has TRBV19 and TRBJ2-1; D remains unclear. The germline V and J ends were trimmed by 9 bases and 5 bases, with 11 bases remaining between them. The CDR3 contains 12 residues. The germline V gene encodes CDR1 LNHDA and CDR2 SQIVND (reference sequence). The CDR3 region is CASRDLNNEQFF. In DNA form, the CDR3 reads TGTGCCAGCCGCGATCTAAACAATGAGCAGTTCTTC. Looking up the rest from reference TRBV19 and TRBJ2-1 gives the full variable domain: DGGITQSPKYLFRKEGQNVTLSCEQNLNHDAMYWYRQDPGQGLRLIYYSQIVNDFQKGDIAEGYSVSREKKESFPLTVTSAQKNPTAFYLCASRDLNNEQFFGPGTRLTVL.

The CDR3 here is CASSVAGRPTGANVLTF. The CDR3 DNA reads TGTGCCAGCAGCGTAGCTGGGCGACCCACTGGGGCCAACGTCCTGACTTTC. V is TRBV9 and J is TRBJ2-6; no clear D. The V and J ends lost 0 bases and 2 bases respectively, with 12 bases between them. Germline CDR1 is SGDLS and CDR2 is YYNGEE. This CDR3 is 17 amino acids long.

CDR3 amino acids: CASSSGASSGNTIYF. The CDR3 region has the DNA TGTGCCAGCTCAAGCGGGGCCAGCTCTGGAAACACCATATATTTT. The V gene is TRBV18, the J gene TRBJ1-3; perhaps TRBD1 as D (5 bases). The length of the CDR3 is 15 residues. V lost 5 bases to trimming and J lost 0 bases, with 11 bases between them. CDR1 KGHSH and CDR2 LQKENI come from the germline V gene.

The rearrangement joins TRBV10-2 to TRBJ2-1; possibly TRBD1 for D (6 bases). V was cut by 7 bases and J by 4 bases, with 11 bases left in between. This CDR3 has 13 residues. CDR1 is WSHSY and CDR2 is SAAADI in the germline V gene. In nucleotides, the CDR3 is TGCGCCAGCACGAAGGACAGATACAATGAGCAGTTCTTC. Its protein is CASTKDRYNEQFF.

This chain links TRBV20-1 with TRBJ2-2; 9 positions match TRBD2. Germline V gene sequence: CDR1 DFQATT, CDR2 SNEGSKA (reference sequence). This CDR3 comprises 15 residues. V was pared by 3 bases and J by 6 bases, with 8 bases of the junction left unmatched. In DNA, the CDR3 is TGCAGTGCTAGTGGTCTAGCGGGGTCCCCCGGGGAGCTGTTTTTT. Translated: CSASGLAGSPGELFF.

The chain joins TRBV10-3 to TRBJ1-4; D is perhaps TRBD1 (6 bases). V was shortened by 6 bases and J by 8 bases, with 13 bases between the two germline ends. Per germline, CDR1 ENHRY and CDR2 SYGVKD. CDR3 length: 13 residues. CDR3 DNA: TGTGCCATCAGAGGGGGGGCAGGGGAAAAACTGTTTTTT. Translating gives CAIRGGAGEKLFF.

With regard to this clone: The same CDR3 is also encoded by other DNA sequences in this sample. V is TRBV7-2 and J is TRBJ1-2, with D possibly matching TRBD1 (6 bases). CDR3 length: 12 residues. Trimming pared 4 bases from V and 6 bases from J, leaving 9 bases between. The germline V gene has CDR1 SGHTA and CDR2 FQGNSA. This chain's CDR3 is CASSSTGHGYTF. CDR3 bases: TGTGCCAGCAGCTCTACAGGGCATGGCTACACCTTC.

This chain joins TRBV12-3 or TRBV12-4 and TRBJ1-6; D gene ambiguous. Trimming cost V 3 bases and J 6 bases, with 6 bases left between them. This CDR3 spans 13 amino acids. DNA of the CDR3: TGTGCCAGCAGTTTCAACAGTAATTCACCCCTCCACTTT. This encodes CASSFNSNSPLHF.

The chain recombines TRBV5-1 with TRBJ1-3; D might be TRBD1 (5 bases). The CDR3 is made up of 15 amino acids. Per the germline V gene, CDR1 is SGHRS and CDR2 is YFSETQ. V shed 2 bases and J shed 0 bases, with 9 bases lying between them. The CDR3 sequence: CASSLTGYSGNTIYF. CDR3 sequence (DNA): TGCGCCAGCAGCTTAACAGGATACTCTGGAAACACCATATATTTT.

CDR3 region: CASSQENRGSEKLFF. In nucleotides, the CDR3 is TGTGCCAGCAGCCAAGAGAACAGGGGTTCCGAAAAACTGTTTTTT. The chain uses TRBV3-1 (or the pseudogene TRBV3-2) and TRBJ1-4; 7 bases align to TRBD1. V gave up 0 bases and J gave up 8 bases; unmatched junction bases: 6. The CDR3 consists of 15 residues. CDR1 and CDR2 (germline): LGHDT, YNNKEL (reference sequence).

This clone was counted between two and nine times. The chain links TRBV7-3 to TRBJ2-7; TRBD2 is a possible D gene (6 bases). V lost 4 bases to trimming and J lost 6 bases, with 13 bases between them. CDR3 length: 13 amino acids. Germline V gene data show CDR1 as SGHTA and CDR2 as FQGTGA. CDR3 sequence reads: CASSWTFGSEQYF. The CDR3 coding sequence is TGTGCCAGCAGCTGGACGTTCGGGAGCGAGCAGTACTTC. Supplemented by reference TRBV7-3 and TRBJ2-7, the full variable domain reads GAGVSQTPSNKVTEKGKYVELRCDPISGHTALYWYRQSLGQGPEFLIYFQGTGAADDSGLPNDRFFAVRPEGSVSTLKIQRTERGDSAVYLCASSWTFGSEQYFGPGTRLTVT.

On this clone itself: One end of the junction fails to match germline, which may point to a read error. The V call is TRBV5-8, the J call TRBJ2-7, with TRBD1 identical over 9 bases. The CDR3 covers 10 residues. Germline V CDR1 and CDR2: SGHTS, YDEGEE. For the CDR3, the DNA is TGTGCCAGCAGCCCGGGACAGGGTGACTTC. Protein sequence: CASSPGQGDF.

V is TRBV27 and J is TRBJ2-6, with 7 bases matching TRBD1. The V gene end was trimmed by 5 bases and the J gene end by 2 bases; junction bases not matched to a gene: 3. This CDR3 region has 15 residues. CDR1 is MNHEY and CDR2 is SMNVEV in the germline V gene (reference sequence). Written as DNA, the CDR3 is TGTGCCAGCAGTCCCCAGGGGGCTGGGGCCAACGTCCTGACTTTC. It is translated as CASSPQGAGANVLTF. The full variable domain, its missing parts supplied by reference TRBV27 and TRBJ2-6, is EAQVTQNPRYLITVTGKKLTVTCSQNMNHEYMSWYRQDPGLGLRQIYYSMNVEVTDKGDVPEGYKVSRKEKRNFPLILESPSPNQTSLYFCASSPQGAGANVLTFGAGSRLTVL.